The clone carrying this T cell receptor beta chain is a singleton in its sample. The data were produced by immunoSEQ multiplex PCR, yet TCRdb's version contains in-frame clones alone and is incomplete. The repertoire holds about 260,000 clones, with around 93% as singletons. These data are taken from a study of blood T cell repertoires in COVID-19. Study-level information: Nucleic acid was either cDNA or gDNA, and it came from T cells, B-cell-depleted T cells, or PBMCs.

The germline V and J ends were trimmed by 3 bases and 5 bases, with 10 bases remaining between them. Per germline, CDR1 MGHRA and CDR2 YSYEKL. The CDR3 sequence is 13 residues long. What was sequenced was PBMCs or T cells enriched from blood (not recorded which). The TCR sequence derives from a man aged 40-55 years who had been exposed to COVID-19. The chain recombines TRBV4-1 with TRBJ1-2, with D possibly matching TRBD1 (5 bases). Written as DNA, the CDR3 is TGCGCCAGCAGCCAGGAGGGACTGTATGGCTACACCTTC. This translates into CASSQEGLYGYTF.